These 3 T cell receptor beta chains share one sample of origin, sequenced in a study of T-cell memory formation after mild COVID-19. TCRdb reanalysed the 5' RACE reads using MiXCR and keeps one entry per CDR3 protein. This table holds some 210,000 distinct CDR3 sequences, about 10% found once. The sample comprised PBMCs or a T cell subset sorted from them (not recorded which). Every receptor here comes from a man in his late teens or twenties who had mild COVID-19 (a few samples of this study predate the infection). Cell type and time point are not known.

This clonotype was counted at least ten times. The V and J genes are TRBV25-1 and TRBJ1-5; D not certain. This CDR3 is 16 amino acids long. Germline V CDR1 and CDR2: MGHDK, SYGVNS. The V and J ends lost 2 bases and 0 bases respectively, with 11 bases between them. This CDR3 is CASSETASLSNQPQHF. The CDR3 DNA follows: TGTGCCAGCAGTGAAACAGCCAGTCTTAGCAATCAGCCCCAGCATTTT.

This sequence joins TRBV5-6 and TRBJ1-3, with D tentatively TRBD1 (5 bases). CDR3 size: 15 residues. Germline V CDR1 and CDR2: SGHDT, YYEEEE. With 4 bases removed from V and 0 bases from J, the gap between germline ends came to 11 bases. Here the CDR3 DNA reads TGTGCCAGCAGCCTGGGACGGAACTCTGGAAACACCATATATTTT. Its translation is CASSLGRNSGNTIYF.

The chain recombines TRBV5-1 with TRBJ2-5; 8 nucleotides agree with TRBD1. Germline V lookup: CDR1 SGHRS, CDR2 YFSETQ. V lost 1 base, J lost 1 base, and 6 bases stayed unmatched. The CDR3 is made up of 16 amino acids. The CDR3 DNA reads TGCGCCAGCAGCTTGCCCCGACAGGGGCGCCAAGAGACCCAGTACTTC. Translation: CASSLPRQGRQETQYF.